This entry lists 3 T cell receptor beta chains sequenced from one sample in a study of blood T cell repertoires in COVID-19. Produced via immunoSEQ multiplex PCR; TCRdb's table is partial and in-frame only. The data contain 350,000 or so clones, roughly 90% of them seen just once; the ten biggest clones take up roughly 1%. The source material was PBMCs or T cells enriched from blood (not recorded which). The receptors originated from a woman in her twenties or thirties who had recovered from COVID-19.

The gene calls are TRBV2 and TRBJ1-2; D might be TRBD1 (6 bases). V gave up 5 bases and J gave up 1 base, with 14 bases separating them. Germline loops: CDR1 SNHLY, CDR2 FYNNEI. CDR3 length: 15 amino acids. The CDR3 region is CASSPQGLLNYGYTF. The DNA of the CDR3 is TGTGCCAGCAGTCCACAGGGCCTCCTTAACTATGGCTACACCTTC.

The J gene is TRBJ2-5, the V gene TRBV12-3 or TRBV12-4; D not resolved. The CDR3 sequence is 12 residues long. The V end lost 4 bases, the J end lost 4 bases, and 7 bases lay between the germline ends. This CDR3 is CASSYPRETQYF. Written as DNA, the CDR3 is TGTGCCAGCAGTTATCCCCGAGAGACCCAGTACTTC.

The chain couples TRBV7-2 to TRBJ2-5; 10 bases agree with TRBD1. Per the germline V gene, CDR1 is SGHTA and CDR2 is FQGNSA. There are 15 residues in the CDR3. Trimming took 5 bases from V and 5 from J; bases not matched to a gene: 8. The CDR3 loop is CASSASTGGGETQYF. The DNA for the CDR3 is TGTGCCAGCAGCGCCTCGACAGGGGGCGGTGAGACCCAGTACTTC.